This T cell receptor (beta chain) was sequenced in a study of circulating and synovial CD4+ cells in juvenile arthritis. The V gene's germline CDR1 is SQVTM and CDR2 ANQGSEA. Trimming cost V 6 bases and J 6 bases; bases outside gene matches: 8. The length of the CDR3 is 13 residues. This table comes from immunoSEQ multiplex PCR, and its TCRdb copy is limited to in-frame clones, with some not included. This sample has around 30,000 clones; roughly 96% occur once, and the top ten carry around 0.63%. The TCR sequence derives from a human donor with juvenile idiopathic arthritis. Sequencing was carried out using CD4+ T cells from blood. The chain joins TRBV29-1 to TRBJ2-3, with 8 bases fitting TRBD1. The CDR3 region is CSVGQVLLDTQYF. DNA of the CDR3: TGCAGCGTGGGACAGGTTCTCCTCGATACGCAGTATTTT.